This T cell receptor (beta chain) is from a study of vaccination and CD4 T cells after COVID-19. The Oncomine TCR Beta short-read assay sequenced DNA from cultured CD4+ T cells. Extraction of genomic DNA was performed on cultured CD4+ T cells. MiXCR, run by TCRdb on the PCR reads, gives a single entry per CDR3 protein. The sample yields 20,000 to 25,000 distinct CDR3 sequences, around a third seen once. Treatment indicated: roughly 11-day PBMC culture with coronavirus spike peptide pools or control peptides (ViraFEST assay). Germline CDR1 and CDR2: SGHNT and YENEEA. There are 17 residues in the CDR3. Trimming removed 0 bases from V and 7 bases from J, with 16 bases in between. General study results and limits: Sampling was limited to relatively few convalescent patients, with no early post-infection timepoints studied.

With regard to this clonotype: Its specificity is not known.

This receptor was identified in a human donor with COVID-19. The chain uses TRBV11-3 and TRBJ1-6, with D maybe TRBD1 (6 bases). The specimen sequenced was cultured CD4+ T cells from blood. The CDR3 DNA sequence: TGTGCCAGCAGCTTAGAGGTTGGGGGGCGCTGGAATTCACCCCTCCACTTT. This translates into CASSLEVGGRWNSPLHF.